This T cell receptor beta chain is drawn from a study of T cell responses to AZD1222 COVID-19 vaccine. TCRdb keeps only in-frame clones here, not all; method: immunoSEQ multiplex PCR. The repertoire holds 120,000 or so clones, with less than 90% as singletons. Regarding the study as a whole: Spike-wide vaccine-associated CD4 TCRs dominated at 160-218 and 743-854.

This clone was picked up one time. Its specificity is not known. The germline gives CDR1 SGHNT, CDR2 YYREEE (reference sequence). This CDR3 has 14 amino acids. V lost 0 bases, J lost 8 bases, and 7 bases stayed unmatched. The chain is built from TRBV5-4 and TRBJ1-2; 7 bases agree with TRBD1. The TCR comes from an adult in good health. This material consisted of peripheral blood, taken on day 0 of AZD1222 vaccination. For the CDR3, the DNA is TGTGCCAGCAGCTTGGAGACAGGGAGAAACGGCTACACCTTC. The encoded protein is CASSLETGRNGYTF.